Each of the 7 T cell receptor beta chains below was sequenced from the same sample in a study of cytomegalovirus exposure and HLA in healthy donors. Sequencing used immunoSEQ multiplex PCR; TCRdb keeps in-frame clones, though not all of them. The sample yields some 98,000 clones, approximately 90% seen once. Sequencing used PBMCs. Source of these receptors: a woman in her twenties or thirties in good health and CMV-seronegative.

Here the CDR3 DNA reads TGTGCCAGCAGTGCCACCACGACAGGTGGAGAGACCCAGTACTTC. Its protein product is CASSATTTGGETQYF. The V and J genes are TRBV2 and TRBJ2-5; tentatively, D is TRBD1 (6 bases). The CDR3 is 15 amino acids. Trimming took off 4 bases at V and 4 bases at J, with 16 bases between the two ends. CDR1 and CDR2 (germline): SNHLY, FYNNEI.

The rearrangement joins TRBV5-6 to TRBJ1-2, with 9 bases that match TRBD1. V was clipped by 2 bases and J by 6 bases; unmatched bases: 5. The germline CDR1 and CDR2 sequences are SGHDT and YYEEEE. The CDR3 covers 14 residues. In DNA, the CDR3 is TGTGCCAGCAGCTTTTTTGGGACAGGGCATGGCTACACCTTC. Translating gives CASSFFGTGHGYTF.

The rearrangement joins TRBV5-5 to TRBJ1-1; D perhaps matches TRBD1 (6 bases). The CDR3 is 14 residues long. Between the trimmed V and J ends, which lost 0 bases and 4 bases, there was a span of 10 bases. Germline CDR1 and CDR2: SGHKS and YYEKEE (reference sequence). The CDR3 region is CASSLVGAGTEAFF. The CDR3, as DNA: TGTGCCAGCAGCTTGGTGGGGGCGGGCACTGAAGCTTTCTTT.

The gene calls are TRBV5-1 and TRBJ2-3, with D perhaps matching TRBD1 (7 bases). Trimming took off 1 base at V and 0 bases at J, with 15 bases between the two ends. The CDR3 is made up of 17 amino acids. The germline V gene has CDR1 SGHRS and CDR2 YFSETQ. The CDR3 here is CASSLPLQGTSTDTQYF. CDR3 in DNA: TGCGCCAGCAGCTTGCCCCTACAGGGGACTAGCACAGATACGCAGTATTTT.

In regard to this clone: This CDR3 is also generated by other DNA sequences in the sample. The chain is built from TRBV18 and TRBJ2-7; TRBD1 aligns across 8 bases. The V and J ends lost 2 bases and 3 bases, in that order; junction bases with no gene match: 3. This CDR3 region has 14 residues. CDR1 and CDR2 from the germline V gene are KGHSH and LQKENI. CDR3 region: CASSPGQGVYEQYF. Written as DNA, the CDR3 is TGTGCCAGCTCACCAGGACAGGGAGTCTACGAGCAGTACTTC. The complete variable domain, with remaining parts taken from reference TRBV18 and TRBJ2-7, reads NAGVMQNPRHLVRRRGQEARLRCSPMKGHSHVYWYRQLPEEGLKFMVYLQKENIIDESGMPKERFSAEFPKEGPSILRIQQVVRGDSAAYFCASSPGQGVYEQYFGPGTRLTVT.

The CDR3 DNA is TGTGCCAGCAGTCAAGGGACTTCCTACGAGCAGTACTTC. Translating it yields CASSQGTSYEQYF. The J gene is TRBJ2-7, the V gene TRBV6-5; D is perhaps TRBD2 (6 bases). The CDR3 is made up of 13 amino acids. Trimming stripped 5 bases from V and 1 base from J, with 9 bases between. CDR1 and CDR2 from the germline V gene are MNHEY and SVGAGI.

This clone was counted once. The gene calls are TRBV20-1 and TRBJ2-3; D is unclear. There are 10 residues in the CDR3. In germline, CDR1 is DFQATT, CDR2 SNEGSKA (reference sequence). With 6 bases removed from V and 4 bases from J, the gap between germline ends came to 5 bases. In DNA form, the CDR3 reads TGCAGTGCCAGCGCAGATACGCAGTATTTT. It specifies CSASADTQYF.